The present T cell receptor (beta chain) was sequenced within a study of OX40 agonist ivuxolimab in advanced cancers. Looked up from germline, CDR1 is ENHRY and CDR2 is SYGVKD. The germline V and J ends were trimmed by 0 bases and 5 bases, with 13 bases remaining between them. CDR3 length equals 15 residues. Clones were read by immunoSEQ multiplex PCR, and TCRdb kept only the in-frame ones, dropping some. The table lists about 77,000 clones, around 83% of them singletons. Study results and limitations: Expanded clones were, on average, more numerous among CD8+ T cells than CD4+. Individuals who were partial responders at 0.1-3.0 mg/kg had clonal expansion that ranked among the lowest.

This clone has ten or more counts. Its antigen is not identified. The sample was CD4+ or CD8+ T cells sorted from blood, taken in a trial of the OX40 agonist ivuxolimab. The receptor's source is an adult with an advanced solid tumor such as melanoma, head and neck, liver or kidney cancer. This sequence joins TRBV10-3 and TRBJ1-2; D is perhaps TRBD1 (6 bases). DNA for the CDR3: TGTGCCATCAGTGAGTCTGGGGGCGCCGGGTATGGCTACACCTTC. This codes for CAISESGGAGYGYTF.